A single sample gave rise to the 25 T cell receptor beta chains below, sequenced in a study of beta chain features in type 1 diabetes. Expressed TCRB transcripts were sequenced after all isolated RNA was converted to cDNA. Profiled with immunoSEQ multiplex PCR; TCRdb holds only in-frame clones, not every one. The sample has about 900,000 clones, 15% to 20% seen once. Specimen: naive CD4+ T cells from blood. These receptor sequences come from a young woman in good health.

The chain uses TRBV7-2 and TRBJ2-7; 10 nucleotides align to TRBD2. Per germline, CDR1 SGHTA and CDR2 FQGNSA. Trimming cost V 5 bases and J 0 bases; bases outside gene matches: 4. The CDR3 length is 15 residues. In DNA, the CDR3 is TGTGCCAGCAGCCCAAGCGGGAGGGGCTCCTACGAGCAGTACTTC. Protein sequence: CASSPSGRGSYEQYF.

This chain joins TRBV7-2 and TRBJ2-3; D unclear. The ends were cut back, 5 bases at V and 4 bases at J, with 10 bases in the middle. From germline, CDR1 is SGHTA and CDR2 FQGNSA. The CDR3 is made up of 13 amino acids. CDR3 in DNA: TGTGCCAGCAGCGAGGCACGGGCAGATACGCAGTATTTT. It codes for CASSEARADTQYF.

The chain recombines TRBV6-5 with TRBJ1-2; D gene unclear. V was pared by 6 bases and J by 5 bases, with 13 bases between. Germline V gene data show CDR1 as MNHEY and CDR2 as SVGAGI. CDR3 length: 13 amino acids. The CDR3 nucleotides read TGTGCCAGCAGGGGATCCGGGTCATATGGCTACACCTTC. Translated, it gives CASRGSGSYGYTF.

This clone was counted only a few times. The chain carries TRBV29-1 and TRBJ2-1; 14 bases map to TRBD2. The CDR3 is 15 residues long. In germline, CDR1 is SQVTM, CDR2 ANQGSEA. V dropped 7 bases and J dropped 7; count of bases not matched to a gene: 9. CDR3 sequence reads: CSAGIGLAGGNEQFF. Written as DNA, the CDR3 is TGCAGCGCCGGTATCGGACTAGCGGGGGGTAATGAGCAGTTCTTC.

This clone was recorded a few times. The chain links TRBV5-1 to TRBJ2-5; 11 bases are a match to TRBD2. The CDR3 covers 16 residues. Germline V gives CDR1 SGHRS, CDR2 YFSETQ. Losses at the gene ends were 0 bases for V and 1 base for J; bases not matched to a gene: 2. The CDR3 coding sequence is TGCGCCAGCAGCTTGGAAGGGACTAGCGGCCAAGAGACCCAGTACTTC. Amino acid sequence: CASSLEGTSGQETQYF.

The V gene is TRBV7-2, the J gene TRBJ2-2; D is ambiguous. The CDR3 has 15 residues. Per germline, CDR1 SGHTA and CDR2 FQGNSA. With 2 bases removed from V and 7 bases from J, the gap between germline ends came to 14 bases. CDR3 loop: CASSLSVGSDGELFF. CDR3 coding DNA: TGTGCCAGCAGCTTATCGGTGGGCTCGGACGGGGAGCTGTTTTTT.

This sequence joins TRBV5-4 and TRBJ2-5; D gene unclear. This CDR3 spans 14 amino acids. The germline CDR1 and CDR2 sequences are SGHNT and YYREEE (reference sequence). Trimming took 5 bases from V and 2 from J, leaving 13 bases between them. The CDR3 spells CASSLWRRQETQYF. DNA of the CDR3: TGTGCCAGCAGTCTCTGGCGGAGACAAGAGACCCAGTACTTC.

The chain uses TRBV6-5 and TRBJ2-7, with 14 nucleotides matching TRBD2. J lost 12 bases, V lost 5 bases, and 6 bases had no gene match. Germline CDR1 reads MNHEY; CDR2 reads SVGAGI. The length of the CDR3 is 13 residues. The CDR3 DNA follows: TGTGCCAGCAGTGTCGGGACTAGCGGGAGTAGGTACTTC. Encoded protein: CASSVGTSGSRYF.

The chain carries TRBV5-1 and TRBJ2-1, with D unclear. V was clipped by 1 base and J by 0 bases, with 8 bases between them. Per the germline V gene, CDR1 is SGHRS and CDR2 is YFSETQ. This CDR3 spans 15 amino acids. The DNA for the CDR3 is TGCGCCAGCAGCTTGTTCCAGGCCTCCTACAATGAGCAGTTCTTC. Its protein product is CASSLFQASYNEQFF.

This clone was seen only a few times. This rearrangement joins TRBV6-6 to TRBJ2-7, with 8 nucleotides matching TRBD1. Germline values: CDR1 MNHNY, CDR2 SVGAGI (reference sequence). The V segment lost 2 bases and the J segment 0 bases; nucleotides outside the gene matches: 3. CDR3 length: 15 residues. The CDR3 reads CASSYRQGTSYEQYF. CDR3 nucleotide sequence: TGTGCCAGCAGTTACCGACAGGGGACCTCCTACGAGCAGTACTTC.

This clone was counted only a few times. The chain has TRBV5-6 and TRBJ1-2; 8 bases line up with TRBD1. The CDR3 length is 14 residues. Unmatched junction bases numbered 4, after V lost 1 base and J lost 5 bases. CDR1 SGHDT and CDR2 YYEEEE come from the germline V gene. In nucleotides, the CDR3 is TGTGCCAGCAGCTTGCAGGGGGCGATATATGGCTACACCTTC. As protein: CASSLQGAIYGYTF.

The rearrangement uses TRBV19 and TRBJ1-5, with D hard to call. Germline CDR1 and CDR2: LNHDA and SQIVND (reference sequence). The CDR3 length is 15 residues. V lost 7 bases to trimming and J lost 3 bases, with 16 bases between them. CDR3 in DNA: TGTGCCAGTATCCCGGGCGGCAGGTCCAATCAGCCCCAGCATTTT. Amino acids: CASIPGGRSNQPQHF.

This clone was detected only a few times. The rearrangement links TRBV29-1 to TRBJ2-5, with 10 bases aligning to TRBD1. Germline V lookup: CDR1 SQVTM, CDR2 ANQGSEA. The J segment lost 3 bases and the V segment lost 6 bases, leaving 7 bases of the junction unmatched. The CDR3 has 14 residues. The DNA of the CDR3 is TGCAGCGTCGGGACAGGGGCATGGGAAGAGACCCAGTACTTC. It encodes CSVGTGAWEETQYF.

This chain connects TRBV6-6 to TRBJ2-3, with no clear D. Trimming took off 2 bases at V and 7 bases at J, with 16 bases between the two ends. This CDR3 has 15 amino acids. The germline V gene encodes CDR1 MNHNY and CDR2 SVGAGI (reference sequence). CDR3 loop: CASSYGIPTLNTQYF. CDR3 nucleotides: TGTGCCAGCAGTTACGGCATCCCGACCCTAAATACGCAGTATTTT.

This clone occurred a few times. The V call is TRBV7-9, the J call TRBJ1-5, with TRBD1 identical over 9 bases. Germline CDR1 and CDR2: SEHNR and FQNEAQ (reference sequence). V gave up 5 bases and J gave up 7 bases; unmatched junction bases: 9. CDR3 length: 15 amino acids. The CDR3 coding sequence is TGTGCCAGCAGCCCAGGGACAGGGCTGAGCCAGCCCCAGCATTTT. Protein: CASSPGTGLSQPQHF.

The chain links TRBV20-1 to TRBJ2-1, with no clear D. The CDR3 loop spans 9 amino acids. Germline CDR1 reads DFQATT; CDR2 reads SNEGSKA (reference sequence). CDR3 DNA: TGCAGGACTGAAGAAGAGCAGTTCTTC. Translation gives CRTEEEQFF.

CDR3 sequence: CASSVRQVPDTQYF. In DNA form, the CDR3 reads TGTGCCAGCAGTGTACGACAGGTTCCAGATACGCAGTATTTT. This chain connects TRBV6-1 to TRBJ2-3, with D perhaps TRBD1 (6 bases). Germline V gene sequence: CDR1 MNHNS, CDR2 SASEGT. V shed 4 bases and J shed 4 bases, with 12 bases lying between them. The length of the CDR3 is 14 residues.

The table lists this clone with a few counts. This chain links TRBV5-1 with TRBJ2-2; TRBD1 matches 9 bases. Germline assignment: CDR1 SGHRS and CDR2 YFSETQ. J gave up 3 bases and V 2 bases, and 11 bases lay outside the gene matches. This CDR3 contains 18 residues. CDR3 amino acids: CASSLTTVGQGDTGELFF. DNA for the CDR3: TGCGCCAGCAGCTTAACAACGGTGGGACAGGGTGACACCGGGGAGCTGTTTTTT.

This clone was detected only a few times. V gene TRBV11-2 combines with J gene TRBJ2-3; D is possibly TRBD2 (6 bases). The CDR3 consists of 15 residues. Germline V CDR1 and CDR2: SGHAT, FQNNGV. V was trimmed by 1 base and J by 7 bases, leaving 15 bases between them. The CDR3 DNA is TGTGCCAGCAGCTTAGGGGGCGGGATGGGGAATACGCAGTATTTT. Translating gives CASSLGGGMGNTQYF.

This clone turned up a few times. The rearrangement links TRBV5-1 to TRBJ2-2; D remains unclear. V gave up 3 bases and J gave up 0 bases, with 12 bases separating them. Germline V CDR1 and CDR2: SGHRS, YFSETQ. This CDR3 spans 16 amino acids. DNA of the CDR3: TGCGCCAGCAGCTGGTTGGCGGCAGCGAACACCGGGGAGCTGTTTTTT. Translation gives CASSWLAAANTGELFF.

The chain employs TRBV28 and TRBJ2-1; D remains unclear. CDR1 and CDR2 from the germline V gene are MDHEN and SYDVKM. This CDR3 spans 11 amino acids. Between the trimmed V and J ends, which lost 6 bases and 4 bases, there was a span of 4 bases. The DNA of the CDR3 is TGTGCCAGCAGGCGGTACAATGAGCAGTTCTTC. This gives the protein CASRRYNEQFF. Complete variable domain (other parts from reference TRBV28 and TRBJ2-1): DVKVTQSSRYLVKRTGEKVFLECVQDMDHENMFWYRQDPGLGLRLIYFSYDVKMKEKGDIPEGYSVSREKKERFSLILESASTNQTSMYLCASRRYNEQFFGPGTRLTVL.

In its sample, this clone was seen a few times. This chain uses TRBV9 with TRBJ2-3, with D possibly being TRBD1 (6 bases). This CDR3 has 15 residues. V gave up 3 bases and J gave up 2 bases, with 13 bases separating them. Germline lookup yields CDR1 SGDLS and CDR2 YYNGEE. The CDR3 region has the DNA TGTGCCAGCAGCGCGGGACACGGAAACACAGATACGCAGTATTTT. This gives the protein CASSAGHGNTDTQYF.

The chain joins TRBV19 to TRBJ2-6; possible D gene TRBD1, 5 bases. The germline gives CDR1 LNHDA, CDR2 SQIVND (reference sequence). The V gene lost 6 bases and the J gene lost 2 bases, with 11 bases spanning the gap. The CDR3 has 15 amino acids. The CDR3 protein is CASSHTGTGANVLTF. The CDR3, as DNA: TGTGCCAGTAGCCACACAGGAACTGGGGCCAACGTCCTGACTTTC.

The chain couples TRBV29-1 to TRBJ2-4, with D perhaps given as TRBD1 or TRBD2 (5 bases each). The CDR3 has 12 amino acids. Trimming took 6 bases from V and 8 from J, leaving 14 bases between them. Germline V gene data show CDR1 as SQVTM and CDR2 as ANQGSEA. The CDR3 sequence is CSVGVVGDIQYF. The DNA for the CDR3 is TGCAGCGTAGGGGTAGTCGGGGACATTCAGTACTTC.

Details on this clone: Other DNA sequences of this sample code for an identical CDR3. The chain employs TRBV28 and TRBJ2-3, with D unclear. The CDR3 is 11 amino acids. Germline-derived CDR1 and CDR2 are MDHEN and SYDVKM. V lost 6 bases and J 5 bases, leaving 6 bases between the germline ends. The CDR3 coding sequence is TGTGCCAGCAGCCGAAGAGATACGCAGTATTTT. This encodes CASSRRDTQYF.